This T cell receptor beta chain is drawn from a study of shared clonotypes between healthy human individuals. Turning to this clone: Its cognate antigen is unknown. At one of its ends the junction is not consistent with the germline gene, which may arise from a read error.

Only in-frame clones appear in the TCRdb table, and some are missing; sequencing was by immunoSEQ multiplex PCR. The data show over 1.4 million clones, roughly 95% seen once. Germline V gene data show CDR1 as DFQATT and CDR2 as SNEGSKA (reference sequence). The CDR3 spans 9 residues. Study-wide results and limits: Apart from blood, nothing was sampled; tissue repertoires likely differ. Larger estimated richness was generally seen in naive subsets than in memory subsets. Sharing across a handful of donors was seen in approximately 5.2% of naive CD4 clonotypes. Only a few donors were included, so the genetic and exposure-history diversity represented was limited.

Sequences were obtained from naive CD4+ T cells sorted from blood. The subset here: CD45RA+ positively selected. The chain has TRBV20-1 and TRBJ2-4, with D possibly matching TRBD1 (5 bases). This sequence was found in a young man in good health. Written as DNA, the CDR3 is TGCAGTGCCCAGACAGTAGGATCTTTC. This sequence encodes CSAQTVGSF.